Given below is one T cell receptor beta chain in context. Clones were read by immunoSEQ multiplex PCR, and TCRdb kept only the in-frame ones, dropping some. Among around 110,000 clones listed, 85% to 90% were seen once. The sample comes from a study of control samples from healthy donors and cancer patients. Per germline, CDR1 SGHTS and CDR2 YDEGEE. With 4 bases clipped from V and 1 base from J, the junction kept 10 bases outside the gene matches. This CDR3 comprises 17 residues. Sequenced sample: PBMCs. The receptor was derived from a woman aged 50 to 60 with colorectal cancer. V and J are TRBV5-8 and TRBJ2-5; 10 positions agree with TRBD2. CDR3 sequence: CASSRTNSGGIQETQYF. The CDR3 DNA sequence: TGTGCCAGCAGCCGCACCAATAGCGGGGGGATCCAAGAGACCCAGTACTTC.